A selection of T cell receptor beta chains follows, all from one sample in a study of CD8+ T cells in alopecia areata. TCRdb's table, derived via immunoSEQ multiplex PCR, lists solely in-frame clones and lacks some. The sample holds over 200,000 clones, 55% to 70% seen once. This material consisted of CD4+ T cells sorted from blood, taken at week 4, from a patient treated with tofacitinib. Receptors were obtained from a human donor with alopecia areata. The CDR3 runs from the conserved cysteine through the conserved F or W. The D gene is left open where the match is weak. Clone size is not always given. Where it is, it says once, few, many or a class for expanded clones.

len,abundance,d_gene,j_gene,v_gene,CDR3nt,CDR3aa
12,few,.,TRBJ2-1,TRBV5-1,TGCGCCAGCAGCTTGGGTGCGGGGGAGCAGTTCTTC,CASSLGAGEQFF
15,.,.,TRBJ2-1,TRBV9,TGTGCCAGCAGCGTAGAGGGGTCCACATACAATGAGCAGTTCTTC,CASSVEGSTYNEQFF
13,.,.,TRBJ2-7,TRBV7-3,TGTGCCAGCAGCTCGGGACCTCGAGCCGAGCAGTACTTC,CASSSGPRAEQYF
15,many,TRBD1,TRBJ1-3,TRBV7-8,TGTGCCAGCAGCCCCCGACAGGGGGCTGGAAACACCATATATTTT,CASSPRQGAGNTIYF
14,few,.,TRBJ1-1,TRBV13,TGTGCCAGCAGCCCTCCGACCTGGGACACTGAAGCTTTCTTT,CASSPPTWDTEAFF
15,.,TRBD1,TRBJ2-7,TRBV7-2,TGTGCCAGCAGCCAAGGGGGGACAGGGATCTACGAGCAGTACTTC,CASSQGGTGIYEQYF
13,few,TRBD1,TRBJ2-4,TRBV29-1,TGCAGCGCCGGACAGGGATCCAAAAACATTCAGTACTTC,CSAGQGSKNIQYF
15,.,TRBD1,TRBJ1-1,TRBV27,TGTGCCAGCAGTCTGCAAGACAGGGCGAACACTGAAGCTTTCTTT,CASSLQDRANTEAFF
16,few,.,TRBJ1-1,TRBV4-1,TGCGCCAGCAGCCGAGGGGAAGGGGAGGTCAACACTGAAGCTTTCTTT,CASSRGEGEVNTEAFF
15,.,TRBD1,TRBJ2-7,TRBV10-3,TGTGCCATCAGTGAATGGACGACAGGGTCCTACGAGCAGTACTTC,CAISEWTTGSYEQYF
13,.,.,TRBJ1-1,TRBV29-1,TGCAGCGGATCGGGACACTTGAACACTGAAGCTTTCTTT,CSGSGHLNTEAFF
18,few,.,TRBJ2-7,TRBV4-1,TGCGCCAGCAGCCAAGATCATGGAGCGCGGCAGGGGTCCTACGAGCAGTACTTC,CASSQDHGARQGSYEQYF
14,.,.,TRBJ2-7,TRBV7-2,TGTGCCAGCAGCCCCCAGGGGGGGCAATACGAGCAGTACTTC,CASSPQGGQYEQYF
14,.,.,TRBJ1-5,TRBV5-6,TGTGCCAGCAGCCCAGGGTGGGCGAATCAGCCCCAGCATTTT,CASSPGWANQPQHF
15,.,TRBD1,TRBJ2-4,TRBV2,TGTGCCAGCAGTGAAAACCCAGGGGGCTGGAACATTCAGTACTTC,CASSENPGGWNIQYF
14,.,TRBD1,TRBJ1-2,TRBV7-2,TGTGCCAGCAGCCAAAGCCAGGGGGCAGGTGGCTACACCTTC,CASSQSQGAGGYTF
14,.,TRBD1,TRBJ1-2,TRBV4-2,TGTGCCAGCAGCCAAGCGACAGGGAACTATGGCTACACCTTC,CASSQATGNYGYTF
14,once,.,TRBJ2-7,TRBV5-4,TGTGCCAGCAGCTTTGGTCAGGGGAGTGGCGGGCAGTACTTC,CASSFGQGSGGQYF
15,.,.,TRBJ2-1,TRBV30,TGTGCCTGGACCCCCGGCAGGGGAGGAAAGAATGAGCAGTTCTTC,CAWTPGRGGKNEQFF
13,.,TRBD1,TRBJ2-1,TRBV5-4,TGTGCCAGCAGCTTGCAGGGGGCGGACGAGCAGTTCTTC,CASSLQGADEQFF
15,.,TRBD2,TRBJ2-2,TRBV5-4,TGTGCCAGCAGCCTGGCGGGGGGCCCTCCCGGGGAGCTGTTTTTT,CASSLAGGPPGELFF
14,once,.,TRBJ2-5,TRBV5-1,TGCGCCAGCAGCTTTGATCGGGGCCAAGAGACCCAGTACTTC,CASSFDRGQETQYF
16,.,.,TRBJ1-1,TRBV29-1,TGCAGCGTTTTCGATATCAGACACTTTTCAAACACTGAAGCTTTCTTT,CSVFDIRHFSNTEAFF
12,few,.,TRBJ2-7,TRBV10-3,TGTGCCGCCGCGGGGACTGTCTACGAGCAGTACTTC,CAAAGTVYEQYF
16,.,.,TRBJ2-5,TRBV25-1,TGTGCCAGCAGTCCTAGCGAGGCAGGGCGATTGCAGACCCAGTACTTC,CASSPSEAGRLQTQYF
14,.,TRBD1,TRBJ1-1,TRBV4-2,TGTGCCAGCAGCCAAGATCGGGGACAGGGTTCAGCTTTCTTT,CASSQDRGQGSAFF
16,.,.,TRBJ2-7,TRBV10-3,TGTGCCATCAGTGAGTTGTTAACACCCACGTTCTACGAGCAGTACTTC,CAISELLTPTFYEQYF
12,once,.,TRBJ2-7,TRBV29-1,TGCAGCGTTTCCAGGGGTTCCTACGAGCAGTACTTC,CSVSRGSYEQYF
13,.,.,TRBJ1-5,TRBV29-1,TGCAGCGTTCGGGACGGTGGGGCCCAGCCCCAGCATTTT,CSVRDGGAQPQHF
13,.,.,TRBJ1-1,TRBV30,TGTGCCTGCCTGAGGGAGGGGAACACTGAAGCTTTCTTT,CACLREGNTEAFF
19,few,TRBD2,TRBJ2-3,TRBV4-1,TGCGCCAGCAGCCAAGTGTGGGATAGCGGGGGTACCGTCGCAGATACGCAGTATTTT,CASSQVWDSGGTVADTQYF
13,.,TRBD2,TRBJ2-7,TRBV30,TGTGCCTCGGGGAAGCGGGGGGGAAACGAGCAGTACTTC,CASGKRGGNEQYF
12,few,.,TRBJ2-7,TRBV6-1,TGTGCCAGCACCCGTAGGAGAGACGAGCAGTACTTC,CASTRRRDEQYF
18,.,TRBD2,TRBJ2-1,TRBV15,TGTGCCACCAGCAGAGGAAGGACTAGCGGGGGGTCTTACAATGAGCAGTTCTTC,CATSRGRTSGGSYNEQFF
14,few,.,TRBJ2-5,TRBV7-8,TGTGCCAGCCAGCTTTCTCCAGGGGATCTGGCCCAGTACTTC,CASQLSPGDLAQYF
14,.,.,TRBJ2-7,TRBV19,TGTGCCAGTAAGTGGACATATGCTTCCTACGAGCAGTACTTC,CASKWTYASYEQYF
17,.,TRBD2,TRBJ2-5,TRBV7-9,TGTGCCAGCAGCTTAGGAGCGGGGGGCAGACGGGAAGAGACCCAGTACTTC,CASSLGAGGRREETQYF
14,.,TRBD1,TRBJ2-7,TRBV4-2,TGTGCCAGCAGCCAAGGACAGGGGACCTACGAGCAGTACTTC,CASSQGQGTYEQYF
13,.,.,TRBJ1-5,TRBV30,TGTGCCTGGAGTGGGCAGATTAATCAGCCCCAGCATTTT,CAWSGQINQPQHF